Listed below are T cell receptor beta chains from one sample, sequenced in a study of T-cell memory formation after mild COVID-19. TCRdb analysed the 5' RACE reads with MiXCR anew, one entry per CDR3 protein. The sample lists roughly 100,000 distinct CDR3 sequences, approximately 17% occurring once. Sequencing used PBMCs or a T cell subset sorted from them (not recorded which). These receptors all stem from an adult woman who had mild COVID-19 (a few samples of this study predate the infection). Cell type and time point are not known. Each CDR3 is given without its conserved first and last residue. The order of the fields is J gene, V gene, clone size, CDR3 protein. The listing skips clone size in some rows; elsewhere it reads once, few, many or a size class.

TRBJ2-3	TRBV5-1	NA	ASSFGRYTDTQY
TRBJ2-2	TRBV11-3	once	ASSPKDRVRELF
TRBJ2-1	TRBV4-1	few	ASSQEGSSYNEQF
TRBJ2-1	TRBV5-1	few	ASSRGTGESNEQF
TRBJ2-5	TRBV5-1	NA	ASSLGLYQETQY
TRBJ2-2	TRBV15	NA	ATSTGGGLAANTGELF
TRBJ2-7	TRBV7-9	few	ASSPPLGENEQY
TRBJ1-1	TRBV5-1	NA	ASSLVGERAF
TRBJ2-2	TRBV7-2	few	ASSSSGQLNTGELF
TRBJ1-6	TRBV14	NA	ASSPIPGKSPLH
TRBJ2-5	TRBV6-6	NA	ASSDRTSGRETQY
TRBJ2-3	TRBV4-3	many	ASSQLSGTSTDTQY
TRBJ2-3	TRBV24-1	NA	ATSGIGLAGIRDTQY
TRBJ2-7	TRBV7-6	NA	ASSLSWGLSNEQY
TRBJ2-5	TRBV29-1	NA	SVGDTEFGETQY
TRBJ2-7	TRBV29-1	many	SVVGRGYEQY
TRBJ1-1	TRBV10-3	few	APRPMDTEAF
TRBJ1-2	TRBV24-1	few	ATSDSQGATHYGYT
TRBJ2-1	TRBV12-3/TRBV12-4	NA	ASSLGGLTHNEQF
TRBJ1-3	TRBV4-3	NA	ASSQEQTSGNTIY
TRBJ2-1	TRBV12-3/TRBV12-4	few	ASSQTGGNYNEQF
TRBJ2-1	TRBV7-2	NA	ASSLVLWTGGEF
TRBJ2-3	TRBV29-1	NA	SVEGRTGGVTDTQY